The T cell receptor beta chain described here comes from a study of cytomegalovirus exposure and HLA in healthy donors. Study-level findings and limits: The authors excluded some V segments, including TRBV6-2 and TRBV6-3, as indistinguishable. No immune exposure information besides CMV serostatus was available. For cytomegalovirus status, the classifier reportedly gave diagnoses with high specificity and sensitivity. It was confirmed in vitro that three of the CMV-associated chains were specific for CMV antigens.

Per germline, CDR1 MDHEN and CDR2 SYDVKM. The V end lost 2 bases, the J end lost 1 base, and 6 bases lay between the germline ends. This CDR3 has 14 amino acids. Points on this clone: Antigen unknown.

Both 60 Vbeta primers and 13 Jbeta primers went into the PCR. The method was immunoSEQ multiplex PCR; TCRdb's version includes in-frame clones alone and lacks a portion of them. The sample has 110,000 to 150,000 clones, about two thirds seen once. The source material was PBMCs. This sequence originates from a woman aged 55 to 70 in good health and CMV-seropositive. This chain uses TRBV28 with TRBJ2-1; a possible D gene is TRBD2 (5 bases). This CDR3 reads CASSLPGSYNEQFF. In nucleotides, the CDR3 is TGTGCCAGCAGTTTACCGGGGTCCTACAATGAGCAGTTCTTC.